A selection of T cell receptor beta chains follows, all from one sample in a study of early T cells in non-severe SARS-CoV-2 infection. TCRdb used MiXCR to reprocess the 5' RACE reads, holding one entry per CDR3 protein. Seen here are 25,000 to 30,000 distinct CDR3 sequences, roughly a tenth observed once, and the top ten hold about 13%. The sample consisted of whole blood. Every receptor here comes from an adult who was a healthcare worker with PCR-confirmed SARS-CoV-2 infection or an uninfected control (not recorded which). CDR3s include the opening cysteine and the closing phenylalanine or tryptophan. The order of the fields is J gene, D gene, clone size, V gene, CDR3 DNA, CDR3 protein. A D gene is named only where the DNA matches it firmly. Not every row has a clone size; where given, it reads once, few, many or a size class.

j_call: TRBJ1-1; d_call: NA; clone_size: many; v_call: TRBV13; cdr3_nt: TGTGCCAGCAGCTTATCCCCTGGGAGTGAAGCTTTCTTT; cdr3_aa: CASSLSPGSEAFF
j_call: TRBJ1-2; d_call: NA; clone_size: many; v_call: TRBV7-9; cdr3_nt: TGTGCCAGCACCGACGCGGGGTCCCCGGATGGCTACACCTTC; cdr3_aa: CASTDAGSPDGYTF
j_call: TRBJ2-5; d_call: NA; clone_size: NA; v_call: TRBV18; cdr3_nt: TGTGCCAGCTCACGCCACCTGGGTTCGGAAGAGACCCAGTACTTC; cdr3_aa: CASSRHLGSEETQYF
j_call: TRBJ1-2; d_call: NA; clone_size: many; v_call: TRBV20-1; cdr3_nt: TGCAGTGCTTTCGACCCTTACGGGAACAATGGCTACACCTTC; cdr3_aa: CSAFDPYGNNGYTF
j_call: TRBJ1-2; d_call: NA; clone_size: few; v_call: TRBV3-1; cdr3_nt: TGTGCCAGCAGCCAAGTGCGGGGCGGCTACACCTTC; cdr3_aa: CASSQVRGGYTF
j_call: TRBJ2-2; d_call: NA; clone_size: few; v_call: TRBV5-1; cdr3_nt: TGCGCCAGCAGCAATACTGGTACGAACACCGGGGAGCTGTTTTTT; cdr3_aa: CASSNTGTNTGELFF
j_call: TRBJ1-2; d_call: NA; clone_size: many; v_call: TRBV6-2/TRBV6-3; cdr3_nt: TGTGCCAGCTCCTCAATACGGGCAAAGGGGTCCTATGGCTACACCTTC; cdr3_aa: CASSSIRAKGSYGYTF
j_call: TRBJ2-7; d_call: TRBD1; clone_size: NA; v_call: TRBV18; cdr3_nt: TGTGCCAGCTCACCACCAAATGAGGGGGCAAAGCAGTACTTC; cdr3_aa: CASSPPNEGAKQYF
j_call: TRBJ2-7; d_call: NA; clone_size: many; v_call: TRBV5-8; cdr3_nt: TGTGCCAGCAGCCGGGACGGCGGGACCTACGAGCAGTACTTC; cdr3_aa: CASSRDGGTYEQYF
j_call: TRBJ1-6; d_call: TRBD1; clone_size: NA; v_call: TRBV29-1; cdr3_nt: TGCAGCGTTCGGCAGGGGGCGCAGAATTCACCCCTCCACTTT; cdr3_aa: CSVRQGAQNSPLHF
j_call: TRBJ1-1; d_call: TRBD1; clone_size: many; v_call: TRBV5-1; cdr3_nt: TGCGCCAGCAGCTTACAGGGGATTGAAGCTTTCTTT; cdr3_aa: CASSLQGIEAFF
j_call: TRBJ2-3; d_call: TRBD1; clone_size: many; v_call: TRBV4-3; cdr3_nt: TGCGCCAGCAGCCAAGATCGCCCCCAGGGGGATACCACAGATACGCAGTATTTT; cdr3_aa: CASSQDRPQGDTTDTQYF
j_call: TRBJ1-1; d_call: NA; clone_size: many; v_call: TRBV7-2; cdr3_nt: TGTGCCAGCAGCTCGACCCCCCAGAACACTGAAGCTTTCTTT; cdr3_aa: CASSSTPQNTEAFF
j_call: TRBJ2-6; d_call: NA; clone_size: NA; v_call: TRBV3-1; cdr3_nt: TGTGCCAGCAGCCCGTGGCGAGGCGGGGCCAACGTCCTGACTTTC; cdr3_aa: CASSPWRGGANVLTF
j_call: TRBJ2-5; d_call: TRBD1; clone_size: many; v_call: TRBV19; cdr3_nt: TGTGCCAGTAGTCAAAGAAAGCAGGGGGTTGAGACCCAGTACTTC; cdr3_aa: CASSQRKQGVETQYF
j_call: TRBJ1-3; d_call: NA; clone_size: few; v_call: TRBV5-1; cdr3_nt: TGCGCCAGCAGCTTTGAGGGGAGCTCTGGAAACACCATATATTTT; cdr3_aa: CASSFEGSSGNTIYF